Below, 27 T cell receptor beta chains from the same sample are listed, as sequenced in a study of T cells after yellow fever vaccination. TCRdb passed the 5' RACE reads through MiXCR, listing each CDR3 protein once. Of just over 250,000 distinct CDR3 sequences listed, around 4.9% were seen once; the top ten hold less than 3.5%. Specimen: CD4+ T cells sorted from PBMCs, collected on the day of the yellow fever booster vaccination. The receptor set was obtained from a man aged 18-30 years who received the YFV17D yellow fever vaccine.

V is TRBV19 and J is TRBJ2-7; D is undetermined. With 1 base removed from V and 3 bases from J, the gap between germline ends came to 13 bases. The germline V gene encodes CDR1 LNHDA and CDR2 SQIVND (reference sequence). The CDR3 consists of 15 residues. For the CDR3, the DNA is TGTGCCAGTAGTATAGTTCCCGGCCAACTCTACGAGCAGTACTTC. This gives the protein CASSIVPGQLYEQYF.

This clonotype occurred a few times. V usage is TRBV7-3 and J usage is TRBJ2-5; weak D call: TRBD2 (5 bases). V was pared by 2 bases and J by 7 bases, with 17 bases between. Germline values: CDR1 SGHTA, CDR2 FQGTGA. The CDR3 loop spans 15 amino acids. The chain's CDR3 is CASSLVRPEGTTQYF. The CDR3 nucleotides are TGTGCCAGCAGCTTAGTCAGGCCTGAGGGTACGACCCAGTACTTC. Full variable domain (outside the CDR3, taken from reference TRBV7-3 and TRBJ2-5): GAGVSQTPSNKVTEKGKYVELRCDPISGHTALYWYRQSLGQGPEFLIYFQGTGAADDSGLPNDRFFAVRPEGSVSTLKIQRTERGDSAVYLCASSLVRPEGTTQYFGPGTRLLVL.

In this sample, this clonotype turned up a few times. One junction end disagrees with the germline gene, perhaps due to a read error. This chain links TRBV29-1 with TRBJ1-2; 7 bases are shared with TRBD1. The CDR3 is made up of 14 amino acids. The germline V gene has CDR1 SQVTM and CDR2 ANQGSEA. The CDR3 DNA reads TGCAGCGTAGAAGGGGACAGCTCTAACTATGGCTACACCTTC. This gives the protein CSVEGDSSNYGYTF.

A few counts support this clonotype. CDR3 residues: CASSPGGVRGRLGGNQPQHF. Here the CDR3 DNA reads TGTGCCAGCAGCCCGGGGGGTGTCAGGGGGCGTTTGGGTGGCAATCAGCCCCAGCATTTT. The gene calls are TRBV14 and TRBJ1-5, with TRBD1 identical over 8 bases. Germline-derived CDR1 and CDR2 are SGHDN and FVKESK. The CDR3 consists of 20 residues. Trimming removed 4 bases from V and 2 bases from J; junction bases left unmatched: 19.

The chain recombines TRBV6-2 or TRBV6-3 with TRBJ2-4; D possibly corresponds to TRBD2 (6 bases). V gave up 6 bases and J gave up 5 bases, with 11 bases separating them. This CDR3 contains 13 residues. Germline CDR1 reads MNHEY; CDR2 reads SVGEGT. CDR3 DNA sequence: TGTGCCAGCAGACGCGGGGTCCAAAACATTCAGTACTTC. Protein: CASRRGVQNIQYF.

This chain uses TRBV12-3 or TRBV12-4 with TRBJ2-1; 13 bases are a match to TRBD2. This CDR3 contains 14 residues. V gave up 7 bases and J gave up 11 bases; unmatched junction bases: 8. The CDR3 nucleotides read TGTGCCAGCACTAAACTAGCGGGGGGGCCCAAGCAGTTCTTC. Its protein is CASTKLAGGPKQFF.

This clonotype was detected ten times or more. This rearrangement joins TRBV12-3 or TRBV12-4 to TRBJ1-1; D is possibly TRBD1 (5 bases). V gave up 1 base and J gave up 10 bases, with 7 bases separating them. CDR3 length equals 11 residues. The CDR3 DNA reads as TGTGCCAGCAGTTTAGGTCAGGGAGCTTTCTTT. It codes for CASSLGQGAFF.

V gene TRBV7-2 combines with J gene TRBJ1-5; maybe TRBD1 (5 bases). The CDR3 totals 13 residues. Germline V CDR1 and CDR2: SGHTA, FQGNSA. Trimming stripped 1 base from V and 11 bases from J, with 12 bases between. CDR3 sequence: CASSLEGSGTQHF. The CDR3 DNA reads TGTGCCAGCAGCTTAGAAGGTTCAGGGACCCAGCATTTT.

This clonotype was seen only a few times. This chain joins TRBV5-1 and TRBJ2-5; 9 bases agree with TRBD2. This CDR3 spans 15 amino acids. CDR1 and CDR2 (germline): SGHRS, YFSETQ. J gave up 0 bases and V 3 bases, and 3 bases lay outside the gene matches. The CDR3 sequence is CASSSSGANQETQYF. The CDR3, as DNA: TGCGCCAGCAGCTCTAGCGGGGCCAACCAAGAGACCCAGTACTTC.

This clonotype showed up many times. J is TRBJ1-2 and V is TRBV4-2; D is uncertain. This CDR3 has 13 residues. The germline gives CDR1 LGHNA, CDR2 YNFKEQ. V gave up 0 bases and J gave up 2 bases, with 4 bases separating them. The DNA for the CDR3 is TGTGCCAGCAGCCAAGATGGAAACTATGGCTACACCTTC. Translating it yields CASSQDGNYGYTF.

The CDR3 protein is CASRETSGGPGELFF. The CDR3 DNA is TGTGCCAGCAGGGAGACTAGCGGGGGCCCCGGGGAGCTGTTTTTT. V and J are TRBV7-3 and TRBJ2-2; 12 nucleotides align to TRBD2. This CDR3 is 15 amino acids long. Losses at the gene ends were 6 bases for V and 6 bases for J; bases not matched to a gene: 5. The germline V gene has CDR1 SGHTA and CDR2 FQGTGA. Combining the CDR3 with reference TRBV7-3 and TRBJ2-2 gives the whole variable domain GAGVSQTPSNKVTEKGKYVELRCDPISGHTALYWYRQSLGQGPEFLIYFQGTGAADDSGLPNDRFFAVRPEGSVSTLKIQRTERGDSAVYLCASRETSGGPGELFFGEGSRLTVL.

This clonotype was detected only a few times. This chain connects TRBV6-1 to TRBJ2-5; tentative D call: TRBD2 (5 bases). The CDR3 covers 15 residues. The germline V gene has CDR1 MNHNS and CDR2 SASEGT. V lost 6 bases and J 5 bases, leaving 19 bases between the germline ends. CDR3 amino acids: CASRPREGLGETQYF. CDR3 in DNA: TGTGCCAGCAGGCCACGGGAAGGGTTGGGCGAGACCCAGTACTTC.

This clonotype was found many times. J is TRBJ1-1 and V is TRBV10-3; 9 positions match TRBD1. Germline V lookup: CDR1 ENHRY, CDR2 SYGVKD. Trimming cost V 2 bases and J 4 bases; bases outside gene matches: 8. CDR3 length equals 16 residues. This CDR3 reads CAISEDSGTGTTEAFF. The DNA of the CDR3 is TGTGCCATCAGTGAGGACTCCGGGACAGGGACCACTGAAGCTTTCTTT.

Only a few counts were recorded for this clonotype. The chain couples TRBV6-6 to TRBJ1-3; D remains unclear. The V and J ends lost 10 bases and 0 bases respectively, with 7 bases between them. Germline V gene data show CDR1 as MNHNY and CDR2 as SVGAGI (reference sequence). The CDR3 has 12 amino acids. CDR3 amino acids: CATRRSGNTIYF. The CDR3 DNA follows: TGTGCCACCCGTCGCTCTGGAAACACCATATATTTT.

This sequence joins TRBV5-4 and TRBJ1-1; 7 bases match TRBD1. Germline CDR1 SGHNT, CDR2 YYREEE (reference sequence). The V and J ends lost 5 bases and 2 bases, in that order; junction bases with no gene match: 9. The CDR3 has 15 amino acids. The CDR3 DNA follows: TGTGCCAGCAGTCCGCTGGGACAGTTCAACACTGAAGCTTTCTTT. This translates into CASSPLGQFNTEAFF.

This clonotype was seen a few times. V gene TRBV4-3 combines with J gene TRBJ2-5; no definite D call. Germline V gene lookup returns CDR1 LGHNA and CDR2 YSLEER. The V end was cut by 0 bases, the J end by 5 bases, with 19 bases between. This CDR3 has 17 amino acids. CDR3 DNA sequence: TGCGCCAGCAGCCAAGAGAGTAGGACCCCGTCATGGGAGACCCAGTACTTC. Its protein product is CASSQESRTPSWETQYF.

This clonotype came up many times. This rearrangement joins TRBV5-1 to TRBJ2-3; the match to TRBD2 covers 9 bases. J gave up 11 bases and V 2 bases, and 9 bases lay outside the gene matches. CDR3 size: 14 residues. Germline CDR1 reads SGHRS; CDR2 reads YFSETQ. The CDR3, as DNA: TGCGCCAGCAGCTTTGCGGGGGGGCCAGTTAAGCAGTATTTT. The encoded protein is CASSFAGGPVKQYF.

The J gene is TRBJ2-3, the V gene TRBV13; D is uncertain. Per the germline V gene, CDR1 is PRHDT and CDR2 is FYEKMQ (reference sequence). V lost 8 bases, J lost 2 bases, and 8 bases lay in between. This CDR3 is built from 12 residues. The CDR3 protein is CASEIITDTQYF. CDR3 DNA sequence: TGTGCCAGCGAGATTATCACAGATACGCAGTATTTT. Full variable domain (missing parts from reference TRBV13 and TRBJ2-3): AAGVIQSPRHLIKEKRETATLKCYPIPRHDTVYWYQQGPGQDPQFLISFYEKMQSDKGSIPDRFSAQQFSDYHSELNMSSLELGDSALYFCASEIITDTQYFGPGTRLTVL.

The J gene is TRBJ2-4, the V gene TRBV20-1; D ambiguous. CDR3 length: 13 residues. Germline CDR1 DFQATT, CDR2 SNEGSKA (reference sequence). Trimming left V 6 bases short and J 2 bases short, with 11 bases between. CDR3 sequence (DNA): TGCAGTGCCCCTATGAGGCCCAAAAACATTCAGTACTTC. It specifies CSAPMRPKNIQYF.

In its sample, this clonotype was seen a few times. The chain joins TRBV7-9 to TRBJ1-5; D is possibly TRBD1 (6 bases). The CDR3 is 14 residues long. In germline, CDR1 is SEHNR, CDR2 FQNEAQ (reference sequence). V lost 8 bases and J 0 bases, leaving 11 bases between the germline ends. The CDR3 is CASWSGDSNQPQHF. The DNA of the CDR3 is TGTGCCAGCTGGTCAGGGGATAGCAATCAGCCCCAGCATTTT.

This clonotype was detected many times. The chain joins TRBV5-1 to TRBJ2-1, with unresolved D. The CDR3 consists of 12 residues. Germline V lookup: CDR1 SGHRS, CDR2 YFSETQ. Trimming took 0 bases from V and 7 from J, leaving 5 bases between them. CDR3 sequence: CASSLDANEQFF. The CDR3 nucleotides are TGCGCCAGCAGCTTGGATGCGAATGAGCAGTTCTTC.

The chain couples TRBV7-2 to TRBJ1-2; the D is unclear. CDR1 and CDR2 (germline): SGHTA, FQGNSA. CDR3 length equals 13 residues. V was pared by 5 bases and J by 4 bases, with 11 bases between. The CDR3 reads CASSQGRIYGYTF. The CDR3 nucleotides read TGTGCCAGCAGCCAAGGGAGGATCTATGGCTACACCTTC.

Only a few counts were recorded for this clonotype. The V gene is TRBV30, the J gene TRBJ2-7; TRBD1 matches at 10 bases. This CDR3 contains 14 residues. Per germline, CDR1 GTSNPN and CDR2 SVGIG (reference sequence). With V trimmed by 2 bases and J by 3 bases, 4 bases remained unmatched. DNA of the CDR3: TGTGCCTGGAGTTTCCGGGACAGGGGCTACGAGCAGTACTTC. Encoded protein: CAWSFRDRGYEQYF.

This clonotype appeared a few times. The chain combines TRBV10-3 with TRBJ1-6, with D maybe TRBD1 (6 bases). CDR1 ENHRY and CDR2 SYGVKD come from the germline V gene. V was pared by 0 bases and J by 8 bases, with 11 bases between. The CDR3 is 15 residues long. CDR3 region: CAISESPGAYSPLHF. The CDR3 DNA follows: TGTGCCATCAGTGAGTCCCCAGGGGCGTATTCACCCCTCCACTTT.

CDR3 in amino acids: CASNEPGGLEETQYF. CDR3 DNA: TGTGCCAGCAATGAACCGGGGGGTCTCGAAGAGACCCAGTACTTC. The genes are TRBV5-6 and TRBJ2-5, with 7 nucleotides matching TRBD2. V lost 6 bases to trimming and J lost 3 bases; unmatched junction nucleotides: 11. Per germline, CDR1 SGHDT and CDR2 YYEEEE. There are 15 residues in the CDR3.

Many counts were recorded for this clonotype. J is TRBJ1-1 and V is TRBV27; D is undetermined. Germline CDR1 and CDR2: MNHEY and SMNVEV (reference sequence). With 3 bases removed from V and 0 bases from J, the gap between germline ends came to 8 bases. This CDR3 contains 14 residues. The CDR3 nucleotides read TGTGCCAGCAGTTTTAGGGTAATGAACACTGAAGCTTTCTTT. Its protein product is CASSFRVMNTEAFF.

The chain has TRBV20-1 and TRBJ1-2; the D gene is possibly TRBD1 (6 bases). Trimming stripped 5 bases from V and 4 bases from J, with 20 bases between. The CDR3 is 15 amino acids. In germline, CDR1 is DFQATT, CDR2 SNEGSKA (reference sequence). The CDR3 sequence is CSAQPQQGRSYGYTF. For the CDR3, the DNA is TGCAGTGCTCAGCCCCAGCAGGGGAGGTCCTATGGCTACACCTTC.